These 32 T cell receptor beta chains came from one sample sequenced in a study of OX40 agonist ivuxolimab in advanced cancers. Using immunoSEQ multiplex PCR, the repertoire was profiled, and TCRdb retains in-frame clones only, with some absent. The repertoire includes fewer than 25,000 clones, approximately 80% of them detected once, and 1.4% to 1.5% sits in the top ten. Sequencing used CD4+ or CD8+ T cells sorted from blood, obtained in a trial of the OX40 agonist ivuxolimab. Every receptor here comes from an adult with an advanced solid tumor such as melanoma, head and neck, liver or kidney cancer.

The chain employs TRBV9 and TRBJ2-1; possible D gene TRBD1, 6 bases. This CDR3 is built from 15 residues. Trimming stripped 3 bases from V and 8 bases from J, with 18 bases between. Germline CDR1 SGDLS, CDR2 YYNGEE. The chain's CDR3 is CASSARTESRDEQFF. DNA for the CDR3: TGTGCCAGCAGCGCCAGGACAGAATCTCGGGATGAGCAGTTCTTC.

The chain links TRBV4-2 to TRBJ1-4; 8 bases fit TRBD1. Germline values: CDR1 LGHNA, CDR2 YNFKEQ. J was trimmed by 8 bases and V by 4 bases; bases with no gene match: 6. CDR3 length: 14 amino acids. CDR3 nucleotide sequence: TGTGCCAGCAGCCCCGGACAGGGTCCGGAAAAACTGTTTTTT. Translation: CASSPGQGPEKLFF.

This rearrangement joins TRBV4-2 to TRBJ2-7, with TRBD1 matching over 11 bases. Germline CDR1 is LGHNA and CDR2 is YNFKEQ. V was clipped by 4 bases and J by 3 bases; unmatched bases: 5. The CDR3 extends over 15 amino acids. The CDR3 reads CASSPGQGGIYEQYF. The CDR3 coding sequence is TGTGCCAGCAGCCCGGGACAGGGGGGGATCTACGAGCAGTACTTC.

V is TRBV5-6 and J is TRBJ1-1; no clear D. V lost 0 bases and J lost 6, with 9 bases in between. The CDR3 has 13 amino acids. In germline, CDR1 is SGHDT, CDR2 YYEEEE. CDR3 residues: CASSLGRKAEAFF. The CDR3 DNA is TGTGCCAGCAGCTTGGGGCGTAAGGCTGAAGCTTTCTTT.

The gene calls are TRBV5-6 and TRBJ2-1, with 7 bases aligning to TRBD2. Unmatched junction bases numbered 10, after V lost 4 bases and J lost 0 bases. The CDR3 is 17 residues long. The germline gives CDR1 SGHDT, CDR2 YYEEEE. CDR3 in DNA: TGTGCCAGCAGCGAGGTCGGGCGGGGGAGCTCCTACAATGAGCAGTTCTTC. It specifies CASSEVGRGSSYNEQFF.

This clone was detected a few times. The rearrangement joins TRBV5-1 to TRBJ2-1; 13 bases are shared with TRBD2. Unmatched junction bases numbered 5, after V lost 5 bases and J lost 0 bases. This CDR3 is built from 17 residues. Looked up from germline, CDR1 is SGHRS and CDR2 is YFSETQ. The CDR3: CASRDTSGGVSYNEQFF. For the CDR3, the DNA is TGCGCCAGCAGAGATACTAGCGGGGGGGTCTCCTACAATGAGCAGTTCTTC.

The V gene is TRBV11-2, the J gene TRBJ2-3; D is uncertain. CDR1 is SGHAT and CDR2 is FQNNGV in the germline V gene. V lost 1 base to trimming and J lost 5 bases, with 7 bases between them. The length of the CDR3 is 13 residues. CDR3 protein: CASSLALEDTQYF. DNA of the CDR3: TGTGCCAGCAGCTTAGCCCTAGAAGATACGCAGTATTTT.

V is TRBV11-2 and J is TRBJ2-4; TRBD1 aligns across 7 bases. The CDR3 totals 16 residues. CDR1 and CDR2 from the germline V gene are SGHAT and FQNNGV. J gave up 0 bases and V 4 bases, and 6 bases lay outside the gene matches. The CDR3: CASSSWTGLAKNIQYF. The CDR3 DNA sequence: TGTGCCAGCAGCTCATGGACAGGCTTAGCCAAAAACATTCAGTACTTC. Supplemented by reference TRBV11-2 and TRBJ2-4, the full variable domain reads EAGVAQSPRYKIIEKRQSVAFWCNPISGHATLYWYQQILGQGPKLLIQFQNNGVVDDSQLPKDRFSAERLKGVDSTLKIQPAKLEDSAVYLCASSSWTGLAKNIQYFGAGTRLSVL.

This clone was seen only a few times. The V and J genes are TRBV5-1 and TRBJ2-5; 9 bases align to TRBD2. The CDR3 runs to 18 residues. CDR1 SGHRS and CDR2 YFSETQ come from the germline V gene. With V trimmed by 0 bases and J by 5 bases, 14 bases remained unmatched. This chain's CDR3 is CASSLERGRAQDVETQYF. CDR3 DNA: TGCGCCAGCAGCTTGGAACGCGGGAGGGCCCAGGATGTGGAGACCCAGTACTTC.

This clone was seen a few times. The chain recombines TRBV6-1 with TRBJ1-5; D uncertain. Deletions cut 6 bases from V and 7 bases from J, with 10 bases between. This CDR3 comprises 12 residues. Germline V gene sequence: CDR1 MNHNS, CDR2 SASEGT. CDR3 sequence (DNA): TGTGCCAGCAGCGCGAACGTGCAGCCCCAGCATTTT. Its translation: CASSANVQPQHF.

This clone was detected only a few times. The CDR3 loop reads CASSYFLDRGRETQYF. CDR3 bases: TGTGCCAGCAGTTACTTTCTGGACAGGGGTAGAGAGACCCAGTACTTC. The chain joins TRBV6-5 to TRBJ2-5, with 9 bases aligning to TRBD1. V shed 1 base, J shed 4 bases, and the junction held 7 bases outside the gene matches. Germline CDR1 MNHEY, CDR2 SVGAGI. This CDR3 is built from 16 residues.

The V gene is TRBV6-1, the J gene TRBJ2-7; TRBD1 aligns across 9 bases. The CDR3 contains 14 residues. CDR1 and CDR2 from the germline V gene are MNHNS and SASEGT. V trimming: 10 bases; J trimming: 0 bases; junction bases outside the gene matches: 7. The CDR3 DNA reads TGTGCCAACGGACAGGGGCTAAGCTCCTACGAGCAGTACTTC. Translated: CANGQGLSSYEQYF.

The chain has TRBV5-4 and TRBJ1-5, with 9 bases fitting TRBD1. The CDR3 runs 13 residues. The V segment lost 5 bases and the J segment 6 bases; nucleotides outside the gene matches: 3. The germline gives CDR1 SGHNT, CDR2 YYREEE (reference sequence). CDR3 amino acids: CASSWDRAQPQHF. The CDR3 DNA follows: TGTGCCAGCAGTTGGGACAGGGCTCAGCCCCAGCATTTT.

The V and J genes are TRBV28 and TRBJ1-5; unclear D gene. Germline CDR1 is MDHEN and CDR2 is SYDVKM. The CDR3 runs to 12 residues. V lost 5 bases, J lost 4 bases, and 6 bases lay in between. The CDR3 spells CASSVSNQPQHF. In DNA, the CDR3 is TGTGCCAGCAGTGTCTCGAATCAGCCCCAGCATTTT.

The chain is built from TRBV28 and TRBJ1-1, with D perhaps matching TRBD1 (6 bases). Trimming removed 5 bases from V and 11 bases from J, with 18 bases in between. This CDR3 has 13 amino acids. CDR1 is MDHEN, CDR2 SYDVKM, per germline. As DNA, the CDR3 is TGTGCCAGCAGTATGGATATAGACAGGTGGGCTTTCTTT. This sequence encodes CASSMDIDRWAFF.

This chain links TRBV4-1 with TRBJ1-2; a possible D gene is TRBD1 (6 bases). Germline assignment: CDR1 MGHRA and CDR2 YSYEKL. V lost 0 bases and J lost 0, with 17 bases in between. CDR3 length equals 18 residues. CDR3 nucleotide sequence: TGCGCCAGCAGCCAAGATCCCAGGGGAAGGTACGCTAACTATGGCTACACCTTC. Protein product: CASSQDPRGRYANYGYTF.

The chain recombines TRBV27 with TRBJ2-5; D perhaps matches TRBD2 (6 bases). The CDR3 loop spans 14 amino acids. Trimming pared 5 bases from V and 5 bases from J, leaving 15 bases between. Germline V gives CDR1 MNHEY, CDR2 SMNVEV (reference sequence). The CDR3 nucleotides read TGTGCCAGCAGTCCCTACGGGGGTGGGGAGACCCAGTACTTC. Amino acid sequence: CASSPYGGGETQYF.

The chain is built from TRBV28 and TRBJ2-2, with D uncertain. The germline CDR1 and CDR2 sequences are MDHEN and SYDVKM. The CDR3 loop spans 13 amino acids. V was clipped by 6 bases and J by 4 bases, with 9 bases between them. The CDR3 DNA is TGTGCCAGCAGAGTTGCGGTCACCGGGGAGCTGTTTTTT. Protein: CASRVAVTGELFF.

The chain links TRBV19 to TRBJ1-1; the match to TRBD1 covers 11 bases. The CDR3 consists of 16 residues. Trimming removed 6 bases from V and 6 bases from J; junction bases left unmatched: 12. CDR1 is LNHDA, CDR2 SQIVND, per germline (reference sequence). The CDR3 nucleotides are TGTGCCAGTAGGAAATCTCCGGGACAGGGGGATTCTGAAGCTTTCTTT. The encoded protein is CASRKSPGQGDSEAFF.

V gene TRBV7-2 combines with J gene TRBJ2-7, with D uncertain. The V and J ends lost 4 bases and 0 bases respectively, with 10 bases between them. CDR1 SGHTA and CDR2 FQGNSA come from the germline V gene. This CDR3 is 14 amino acids long. The CDR3 DNA reads TGTGCCAGCAGCTCGAGAGCAGTCTCCTACGAGCAGTACTTC. Translated: CASSSRAVSYEQYF.

V gene TRBV2 combines with J gene TRBJ1-6; no clear D gene. CDR3 size: 14 residues. Germline CDR1 is SNHLY and CDR2 is FYNNEI. Trimming removed 2 bases from V and 14 bases from J, with 16 bases in between. The CDR3 spells CASSENGPQGSLHF. In DNA, the CDR3 is TGTGCCAGCAGTGAAAACGGCCCCCAAGGGTCCCTCCACTTT.

This clone was observed once. J is TRBJ2-3 and V is TRBV7-3, with a possible D match to TRBD1 (8 bases). CDR1 is SGHTA and CDR2 is FQGTGA in the germline V gene. The V end was cut by 5 bases, the J end by 5 bases, with 20 bases between. This CDR3 spans 16 amino acids. CDR3 coding DNA: TGTGCCAGCAGCCCGAACGCAGGGGGCGGGGGAGATACGCAGTATTTT. Translation: CASSPNAGGGGDTQYF.

The chain employs TRBV30 and TRBJ2-5, with D perhaps given as TRBD1 or TRBD2 (5 bases each). The CDR3 is made up of 12 amino acids. The ends were cut back, 0 bases at V and 4 bases at J, with 6 bases in the middle. In germline, CDR1 is GTSNPN, CDR2 SVGIG (reference sequence). The CDR3 nucleotides are TGTGCCTGGAGTGTGAGGGGAGAGACCCAGTACTTC. As protein: CAWSVRGETQYF.

The chain is built from TRBV6-6 and TRBJ1-5, with 9 positions matching TRBD1. CDR3 length: 15 residues. Germline CDR1 is MNHNY and CDR2 is SVGAGI (reference sequence). V lost 6 bases, J lost 1 base, and 4 bases stayed unmatched. CDR3 residues: CASRKGQGSNQPQHF. The CDR3 bases are TGTGCCAGCAGAAAGGGACAGGGAAGCAATCAGCCCCAGCATTTT.

This clone was detected a few times. This sequence joins TRBV5-1 and TRBJ1-3; 9 positions agree with TRBD1. Trimming took 4 bases from V and 6 from J; bases not matched to a gene: 5. CDR1 SGHRS and CDR2 YFSETQ come from the germline V gene. This CDR3 region has 14 residues. For the CDR3, the DNA is TGCGCCAGCAGCATACAGGGGGCTGAAAACACCATATATTTT. Amino acid sequence: CASSIQGAENTIYF.

The rearrangement uses TRBV5-1 and TRBJ2-3; D possibly corresponds to TRBD2 (5 bases). This CDR3 is 15 amino acids long. Germline V gene data show CDR1 as SGHRS and CDR2 as YFSETQ. With 4 bases removed from V and 4 bases from J, the gap between germline ends came to 16 bases. The CDR3 loop is CASSPGLLGADTQYF. As DNA, the CDR3 is TGCGCCAGCAGCCCTGGCCTACTAGGTGCAGATACGCAGTATTTT.

V gene TRBV4-2 combines with J gene TRBJ2-3; 7 bases map to TRBD2. The CDR3 sequence is 16 residues long. V trimming: 1 base; J trimming: 10 bases; junction bases outside the gene matches: 14. Germline-derived CDR1 and CDR2 are LGHNA and YNFKEQ. CDR3 amino acids: CASSQVRAGWAGAQYF. CDR3 bases: TGTGCCAGCAGCCAAGTGCGTGCGGGATGGGCGGGGGCGCAGTATTTT.

This chain connects TRBV11-2 to TRBJ1-5; no reliable D call. Trimming left V 5 bases short and J 0 bases short, with 8 bases between. This CDR3 has 14 residues. The V gene's germline CDR1 is SGHAT and CDR2 FQNNGV. The CDR3 here is CASSDSRSNQPQHF. The CDR3 DNA follows: TGTGCCAGCAGCGACTCTCGTAGCAATCAGCCCCAGCATTTT.

The chain uses TRBV30 and TRBJ1-1; 7 nucleotides agree with TRBD1. The trim removed 2 bases at V and 5 bases at J, leaving 8 bases unmatched. Per germline, CDR1 GTSNPN and CDR2 SVGIG (reference sequence). The CDR3 is 14 residues long. The CDR3 here is CAWSLGQPFTEAFF. DNA for the CDR3: TGTGCCTGGAGTTTGGGACAGCCATTTACTGAAGCTTTCTTT.

This clone was picked up a small number of times. The chain joins TRBV27 to TRBJ2-1, with 7 bases lining up with TRBD1. CDR1 MNHEY and CDR2 SMNVEV come from the germline V gene (reference sequence). CDR3 length: 15 amino acids. J gave up 8 bases and V 8 bases, and 15 bases lay outside the gene matches. The CDR3 nucleotides read TGTGCCAGCGGCAGTTGGGGACAGTCCTGGGATGAGCAGTTCTTC. It is translated as CASGSWGQSWDEQFF.

This clone was recorded only once. CDR3 sequence reads: CASSAGSNTGELFF. In nucleotides, the CDR3 is TGTGCCAGCAGCGCGGGATCAAACACCGGGGAGCTGTTTTTT. The V and J genes are TRBV7-3 and TRBJ2-2, with a possible D match to TRBD2 (6 bases). The germline V gene encodes CDR1 SGHTA and CDR2 FQGTGA. The CDR3 is 14 residues long. Trimming pared 5 bases from V and 2 bases from J, leaving 9 bases between.

The gene calls are TRBV5-4 and TRBJ1-5; D is undetermined. V lost 0 bases to trimming and J lost 5 bases, with 9 bases between them. Germline V gene data show CDR1 as SGHNT and CDR2 as YYREEE (reference sequence). The CDR3 is 14 amino acids. Here the CDR3 DNA reads TGTGCCAGCAGCTTGGGGGTGCGGGATCAGCCCCAGCATTTT. Translated, it gives CASSLGVRDQPQHF.